Listed here are 2 T cell receptor beta chains from one sample, sequenced in a study of blood T cell repertoires in COVID-19. The protocol was immunoSEQ multiplex PCR, while the TCRdb copy is restricted to in-frame clones and leaves out a portion. The sample has under 200,000 clones; around nine tenths are singletons. Sequencing was carried out using peripheral blood. The receptors stem from a woman aged 70-85 years with COVID-19, enrolled during active disease.

The chain joins TRBV5-4 to TRBJ2-1; 7 bases line up with TRBD2. CDR3 length: 16 amino acids. The germline gives CDR1 SGHNT, CDR2 YYREEE (reference sequence). Trimming cost V 6 bases and J 7 bases; bases outside gene matches: 16. Here the CDR3 reads CASTSHGVSGLNEQFF. As DNA, the CDR3 is TGTGCCAGCACCTCCCATGGGGTTAGCGGGTTGAATGAGCAGTTCTTC.

The CDR3 spells CASRAGTDYGYTF. DNA of the CDR3: TGTGCCAGCAGGGCCGGGACAGACTATGGCTACACCTTC. The chain uses TRBV12-3 or TRBV12-4 and TRBJ1-2; 7 nucleotides line up with TRBD1. The trim removed 6 bases at V and 3 bases at J, leaving 4 bases unmatched. This CDR3 comprises 13 residues.